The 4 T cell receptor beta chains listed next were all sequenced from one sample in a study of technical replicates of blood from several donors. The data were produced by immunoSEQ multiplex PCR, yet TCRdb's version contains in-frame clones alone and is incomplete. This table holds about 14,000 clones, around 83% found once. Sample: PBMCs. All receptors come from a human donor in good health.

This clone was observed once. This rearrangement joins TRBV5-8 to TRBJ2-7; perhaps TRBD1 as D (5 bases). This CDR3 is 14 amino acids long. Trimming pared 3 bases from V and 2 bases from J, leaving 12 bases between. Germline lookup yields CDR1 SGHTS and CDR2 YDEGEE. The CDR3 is CASSSIATAYEQYF. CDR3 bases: TGTGCCAGCAGCTCCATCGCGACAGCCTACGAGCAGTACTTC.

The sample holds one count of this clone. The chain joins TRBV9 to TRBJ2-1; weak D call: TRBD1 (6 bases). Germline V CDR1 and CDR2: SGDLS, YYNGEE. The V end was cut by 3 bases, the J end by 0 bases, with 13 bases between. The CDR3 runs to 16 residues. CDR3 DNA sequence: TGTGCCAGCAGCGAGGGGACACAGAGCTCCTACAATGAGCAGTTCTTC. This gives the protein CASSEGTQSSYNEQFF.

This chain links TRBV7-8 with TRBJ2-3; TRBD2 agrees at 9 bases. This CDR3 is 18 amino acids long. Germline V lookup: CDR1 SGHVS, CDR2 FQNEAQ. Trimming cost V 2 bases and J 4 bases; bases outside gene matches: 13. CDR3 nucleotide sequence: TGTGCCAGCAGCTTACGGGGGCGGGGTAGCGGGAGACCAGATACGCAGTATTTT. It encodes CASSLRGRGSGRPDTQYF.

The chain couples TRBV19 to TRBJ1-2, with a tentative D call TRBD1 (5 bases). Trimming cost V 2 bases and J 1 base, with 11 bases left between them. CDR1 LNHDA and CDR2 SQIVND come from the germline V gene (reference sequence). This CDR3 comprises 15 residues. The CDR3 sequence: CASSITGGNNYGYTF. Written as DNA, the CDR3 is TGTGCCAGTAGTATAACGGGGGGGAATAACTATGGCTACACCTTC. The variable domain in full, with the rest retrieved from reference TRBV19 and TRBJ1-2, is DGGITQSPKYLFRKEGQNVTLSCEQNLNHDAMYWYRQDPGQGLRLIYYSQIVNDFQKGDIAEGYSVSREKKESFPLTVTSAQKNPTAFYLCASSITGGNNYGYTFGSGTRLTVV.